This TCR beta chain came from a study of T cells of healthy individuals (dated by TCRdb to 2017 to 2018). This clonotype was observed a handful of times. Which antigen it targets is not known. No much larger clone is present one base from it, and per-base qualities are unavailable. Library creation used 5' RACE. Instrument on record: Illumina MiSeq. The public reads were run again by TCRdb, first through fastp at Q25 and then through MiXCR, and only productive beta chains were kept. Records with the same CDR3 protein are collapsed into one entry carrying the most frequent genes and DNA. A total of tens of thousands of distinct CDR3 sequences appear in this sample, roughly 14% of them only once. About 16% of the sample is in the top ten clones. From the germline V gene, CDR1 is SGHTA and CDR2 is FQGNSA. Measured from the cysteine to the phenylalanine, the CDR3 is 14 residues long. Just CDR3 DNA is preserved here, 42 bases in frame from base 1. Germline trimming: 5 bases from V, 2 bases from J; junction bases outside gene matches: 4.

This receptor was taken from a human donor in good health. The chain is made from TRBV7-2 and TRBJ2-3; TRBD2 fits 7 bases in the junction. Here the CDR3 is given as CASSPRDYTDTQYF. The bases are TGTGCCAGCAGCCCTCGGGACTACACAGATACGCAGTATTTT.